The 4 T cell receptor beta chains presented below share a single source sample, sequenced in a study of tumor-infiltrating lymphocytes in localized non-small cell lung cancer. Clones were sequenced by immunoSEQ multiplex PCR, and TCRdb holds only the in-frame ones, with some missing. The sample includes about 15,000 clones, around 66% of them seen just once. What was sequenced was lung tumor tissue. These receptors came from a human donor with non-small cell lung cancer.

The chain joins TRBV27 to TRBJ1-5, with D perhaps matching TRBD1 (6 bases). Trimming shortened V by 6 bases and J by 5 bases, and 14 bases separated the two germline ends. This CDR3 spans 14 amino acids. Germline CDR1 is MNHEY and CDR2 is SMNVEV (reference sequence). CDR3 nucleotide sequence: TGTGCCAGCAGGGCACAGGGACTCCATCAGCCCCAGCATTTT. Protein sequence: CASRAQGLHQPQHF.

This clone was counted only a few times. The chain couples TRBV5-1 to TRBJ2-2, with 7 bases lining up with TRBD1. The V and J ends lost 4 bases and 2 bases, in that order; junction bases with no gene match: 5. The CDR3 length is 15 residues. CDR1 and CDR2 (germline): SGHRS, YFSETQ. CDR3 residues: CASSDGDRNTGELFF. The CDR3, as DNA: TGCGCCAGCAGCGATGGGGACAGAAACACCGGGGAGCTGTTTTTT.

J is TRBJ2-7 and V is TRBV5-1, with 10 bases fitting TRBD1. Looked up from germline, CDR1 is SGHRS and CDR2 is YFSETQ. The CDR3 is 16 residues long. J lost 2 bases, V lost 4 bases, and 9 bases had no gene match. The CDR3 sequence: CASSTPGQGFPYEQYF. CDR3 nucleotides: TGCGCCAGCAGCACGCCGGGACAGGGGTTCCCCTACGAGCAGTACTTC.

The chain combines TRBV27 with TRBJ2-7; TRBD1 is a possible D gene (6 bases). Germline CDR1 is MNHEY and CDR2 is SMNVEV (reference sequence). This CDR3 contains 14 residues. The V end was cut by 4 bases, the J end by 0 bases, with 10 bases between. CDR3 in amino acids: CASSYRDNSYEQYF. For the CDR3, the DNA is TGTGCCAGCAGTTACCGGGACAACTCCTACGAGCAGTACTTC.